This TCR beta chain was identified during a study of blood T cell repertoires in COVID-19. Study-wide context: PBMCs, B-cell-depleted T cells, or T cells were the source of the cDNA or gDNA that made up the material.

TCRdb keeps only in-frame clones here, not all; method: immunoSEQ multiplex PCR. The sample has about 380,000 clones, approximately 87% seen once. There are 15 residues in the CDR3. Trimming cost V 5 bases and J 0 bases, with 12 bases left between them. Germline CDR1 is SGHVS and CDR2 is FQNEAQ. Participants came from about 23 US areas, aged roughly 18 to 89 years. What the recovered Cohort 3 donors had was two negative PCRs, clearance, or symptom resolution. The sample was PBMCs or T cells enriched from blood (not recorded which). This rearrangement joins TRBV7-8 to TRBJ2-3; maybe TRBD1 (6 bases). This receptor was identified in a man aged 25-45 years who had recovered from COVID-19. The CDR3 sequence is CASSHRQASTDTQYF. In DNA, the CDR3 is TGTGCCAGCAGCCACCGACAGGCTAGCACAGATACGCAGTATTTT.